Below are 30 T cell receptor beta chains sequenced from a single sample in a study of CD8+ T cells in alopecia areata. Treatment: oral pan-JAK inhibitor, 5-10 mg twice daily. cDNA reverse transcribed from extracted RNA served as the sequencing template. Clones were sequenced by immunoSEQ multiplex PCR, and TCRdb holds only the in-frame ones, with some missing. Found here are 150,000 to 250,000 clones, around 60% of them singletons; the top ten hold about 3.5%. The sample here was CD4+ T cells sorted from blood, taken at week 4, from a patient treated with tofacitinib. These receptors originate from a human donor with alopecia areata.

The genes are TRBV9 and TRBJ1-2; D not certain. The CDR3 length is 13 residues. V lost 7 bases and J lost 3, with 13 bases in between. Germline-derived CDR1 and CDR2 are SGDLS and YYNGEE. CDR3 residues: CASPMAAYYGYTF. As DNA, the CDR3 is TGTGCCAGCCCGATGGCAGCATACTATGGCTACACCTTC.

This clone was counted between two and nine times. The chain is built from TRBV27 and TRBJ2-3; 9 bases map to TRBD2. CDR1 and CDR2 (germline): MNHEY, SMNVEV (reference sequence). The CDR3 spans 16 residues. V was pared by 2 bases and J by 2 bases, with 5 bases of the junction left unmatched. The CDR3 bases are TGTGCCAGCAGTTTAGGGGCTAGCGGGGTCACAGATACGCAGTATTTT. It translates to CASSLGASGVTDTQYF.

V and J are TRBV9 and TRBJ2-3; TRBD2 matches 9 bases. Germline V gene data show CDR1 as SGDLS and CDR2 as YYNGEE. With 4 bases clipped from V and 0 bases from J, the junction kept 6 bases outside the gene matches. The CDR3 spans 16 residues. CDR3 in amino acids: CASSTSGGTSTDTQYF. The CDR3 bases are TGTGCCAGCAGCACCAGCGGGGGGACAAGCACAGATACGCAGTATTTT.

V usage is TRBV2 and J usage is TRBJ2-6; D might be TRBD1 (5 bases). The germline gives CDR1 SNHLY, CDR2 FYNNEI. Trimming took off 7 bases at V and 1 base at J, with 11 bases between the two ends. The CDR3 loop spans 15 amino acids. As DNA, the CDR3 is TGTGCCAGCACCCAACAGGAGTCTGGGGCCAACGTCCTGACTTTC. Translated, it gives CASTQQESGANVLTF.

The gene calls are TRBV7-2 and TRBJ2-7; D possibly uses TRBD1 or TRBD2 (6 bases each). The ends were cut back, 5 bases at V and 0 bases at J, with 11 bases in the middle. Germline assignment: CDR1 SGHTA and CDR2 FQGNSA. The CDR3 runs 14 residues. The CDR3 bases are TGTGCCAGCAGCCCCGGGGGCAGCTCCTACGAGCAGTACTTC. Amino acids: CASSPGGSSYEQYF.

This chain's CDR3 is CASSPRGSGGDRFF. CDR3 sequence (DNA): TGCGCCAGCAGCCCCCGGGGTAGCGGGGGGGACCGGTTCTTC. The chain combines TRBV4-1 with TRBJ2-1; TRBD2 agrees at 11 bases. Germline V lookup: CDR1 MGHRA, CDR2 YSYEKL. The J segment lost 15 bases and the V segment lost 4 bases, leaving 11 bases of the junction unmatched. The length of the CDR3 is 14 residues.

This clone was observed a handful of times. This chain connects TRBV10-3 to TRBJ1-1; D is uncertain. The CDR3 length is 11 residues. CDR1 ENHRY and CDR2 SYGVKD come from the germline V gene. V lost 6 bases and J 3 bases, leaving 5 bases between the germline ends. CDR3 coding DNA: TGTGCCATCAGACGAGACACTGAAGCTTTCTTT. Translated: CAIRRDTEAFF.

The J gene is TRBJ2-2, the V gene TRBV9, with D possibly matching TRBD2 (6 bases). Germline V gene sequence: CDR1 SGDLS, CDR2 YYNGEE. Trimming stripped 4 bases from V and 2 bases from J, with 12 bases between. The CDR3 has 15 residues. DNA of the CDR3: TGTGCCAGCAGCTCAGAAGGACTAAACACCGGGGAGCTGTTTTTT. Protein product: CASSSEGLNTGELFF. Full variable domain (rest looked up from reference TRBV9 and TRBJ2-2): DSGVTQTPKHLITATGQRVTLRCSPRSGDLSVYWYQQSLDQGLQFLIQYYNGEERAKGNILERFSAQQFPDLHSELNLSSLELGDSALYFCASSSEGLNTGELFFGEGSRLTVL.

The chain carries TRBV28 and TRBJ1-5, with no clear D. V lost 6 bases and J lost 3, with 9 bases in between. The CDR3 is 13 amino acids. The germline V gene has CDR1 MDHEN and CDR2 SYDVKM. CDR3 sequence: CASSRRVNQPQHF. CDR3 DNA: TGTGCCAGCAGCCGTAGGGTCAATCAGCCCCAGCATTTT.

The chain uses TRBV30 and TRBJ2-2; 8 bases fit TRBD1. The CDR3 contains 14 residues. Germline values: CDR1 GTSNPN, CDR2 SVGIG (reference sequence). After removal of 8 bases from V and 1 base from J, the junction contained 6 bases not matched to a gene. The DNA of the CDR3 is TGTGCCGCCAGCACAGGGGGGAACACCGGGGAGCTGTTTTTT. This codes for CAASTGGNTGELFF.

The gene calls are TRBV30 and TRBJ1-3; D is undetermined. Between the trimmed V and J ends, which lost 0 bases and 4 bases, there was a span of 7 bases. Per the germline V gene, CDR1 is GTSNPN and CDR2 is SVGIG (reference sequence). There are 13 residues in the CDR3. DNA of the CDR3: TGTGCCTGGAGTGTGACTGAAGGAAACACCATATATTTT. Encoded protein: CAWSVTEGNTIYF. Combining the CDR3 with reference TRBV30 and TRBJ1-3 gives the whole variable domain SQTIHQWPATLVQPVGSPLSLECTVEGTSNPNLYWYRQAAGRGLQLLFYSVGIGQISSEVPQNLSASRPQDRQFILSSKKLLLSDSGFYLCAWSVTEGNTIYFGEGSWLTVV.

Only one count was recorded for this clone. CDR3 residues: CASSLQGFNSPLHF. In nucleotides, the CDR3 is TGTGCCAGCAGCTTGCAGGGCTTCAATTCACCCCTCCACTTT. The chain carries TRBV7-2 and TRBJ1-6, with D perhaps matching TRBD1 (5 bases). The CDR3 consists of 14 residues. Germline-derived CDR1 and CDR2 are SGHTA and FQGNSA. V was cut by 3 bases and J by 7 bases, with 10 bases left in between.

Only a few counts were recorded for this clone. The chain recombines TRBV5-1 with TRBJ2-5, with TRBD2 as a possible D gene (7 bases). Trimming stripped 0 bases from V and 3 bases from J, with 9 bases between. Germline CDR1 reads SGHRS; CDR2 reads YFSETQ. This CDR3 contains 14 residues. For the CDR3, the DNA is TGCGCCAGCAGCTTGGCGGGGGGCGAAGAGACCCAGTACTTC. This translates into CASSLAGGEETQYF.

This chain connects TRBV12-5 to TRBJ1-3; D not resolved. The CDR3 is 14 amino acids. With 2 bases removed from V and 0 bases from J, the gap between germline ends came to 5 bases. The germline CDR1 and CDR2 sequences are LGHNT and FRNRAP. Written as DNA, the CDR3 is TGTGCTAGTGGTTTGTTGAACTCTGGAAACACCATATATTTT. Its translation: CASGLLNSGNTIYF.

The gene calls are TRBV15 and TRBJ2-1; no definite D call. This CDR3 contains 15 residues. V was shortened by 2 bases and J by 3 bases, with 11 bases between the two germline ends. Germline CDR1 reads LNHNV; CDR2 reads YYDKDF (reference sequence). The CDR3 DNA sequence: TGTGCCACCAGCAGAAGAGAGCCTGTCTACAATGAGCAGTTCTTC. This gives the protein CATSRREPVYNEQFF. Full variable domain (missing parts from reference TRBV15 and TRBJ2-1): DAMVIQNPRYQVTQFGKPVTLSCSQTLNHNVMYWYQQKSSQAPKLLFHYYDKDFNNEADTPDNFQSRRPNTSFCFLDIRSPGLGDTAMYLCATSRREPVYNEQFFGPGTRLTVL.

The genes are TRBV7-9 and TRBJ1-2; 9 nucleotides match TRBD1. CDR1 and CDR2 from the germline V gene are SEHNR and FQNEAQ (reference sequence). J was trimmed by 8 bases and V by 3 bases; bases with no gene match: 10. The CDR3 is 15 amino acids. The CDR3 nucleotides read TGTGCCAGCAGCTTCTGGGACAGGGAGAGTGGCGGCTACACCTTC. It is translated as CASSFWDRESGGYTF.

CDR3 protein: CASRAVRVETQYF. Here the CDR3 DNA reads TGTGCCAGCAGGGCGGTGCGGGTCGAGACCCAGTACTTC. The chain employs TRBV5-6 and TRBJ2-5, with a weak D call TRBD2 (5 bases). The CDR3 covers 13 residues. V gave up 5 bases and J gave up 5 bases, with 13 bases separating them. Per the germline V gene, CDR1 is SGHDT and CDR2 is YYEEEE.

The V call is TRBV30, the J call TRBJ2-7; the D gene is possibly TRBD1 (5 bases). V shed 1 base and J shed 2 bases, with 15 bases lying between them. The CDR3 length is 15 residues. The germline gives CDR1 GTSNPN, CDR2 SVGIG (reference sequence). The CDR3 nucleotides read TGTGCCTGGAGTGCCCTGACACAGGTTACCTACGAGCAGTACTTC. As protein: CAWSALTQVTYEQYF. The variable domain in full, completed from reference TRBV30 and TRBJ2-7, reads SQTIHQWPATLVQPVGSPLSLECTVEGTSNPNLYWYRQAAGRGLQLLFYSVGIGQISSEVPQNLSASRPQDRQFILSSKKLLLSDSGFYLCAWSALTQVTYEQYFGPGTRLTVT.

The J gene is TRBJ2-5, the V gene TRBV6-6; D unresolved. Trimming cost V 5 bases and J 3 bases, with 1 base left between them. CDR3 size: 10 residues. Germline lookup yields CDR1 MNHNY and CDR2 SVGAGI (reference sequence). The CDR3 protein is CASSKETQYF. DNA of the CDR3: TGTGCCAGCAGTAAAGAGACCCAGTACTTC.

The rearrangement joins TRBV7-2 to TRBJ2-5; D gene unclear. V was clipped by 6 bases and J by 4 bases, with 12 bases between them. The germline CDR1 and CDR2 sequences are SGHTA and FQGNSA. This CDR3 contains 13 residues. The DNA for the CDR3 is TGTGCCAGCAGACGTAGTAGGTCAGAGACCCAGTACTTC. Protein product: CASRRSRSETQYF.

Only a few counts were recorded for this clone. This chain joins TRBV30 and TRBJ1-5; no definite D call. This CDR3 contains 12 residues. Per germline, CDR1 GTSNPN and CDR2 SVGIG (reference sequence). The germline V and J ends were trimmed by 2 bases and 6 bases, with 8 bases remaining between them. The CDR3, as DNA: TGTGCCTGGAGTCGGGTTGGTCAGCCCCAGCATTTT. Protein sequence: CAWSRVGQPQHF. The whole variable domain, remainder taken from reference TRBV30 and TRBJ1-5, is SQTIHQWPATLVQPVGSPLSLECTVEGTSNPNLYWYRQAAGRGLQLLFYSVGIGQISSEVPQNLSASRPQDRQFILSSKKLLLSDSGFYLCAWSRVGQPQHFGDGTRLSIL.

This clone occurred a few times. This CDR3 is also generated by other DNA sequences in the sample. CDR3 sequence: CSVERGQNYGYTF. The CDR3 DNA reads TGCAGCGTTGAAAGGGGACAGAACTATGGCTACACCTTC. The chain joins TRBV29-1 to TRBJ1-2; 7 positions match TRBD1. V lost 2 bases and J lost 2; bases outside the gene matches: 2. CDR3 length: 13 amino acids. CDR1 is SQVTM, CDR2 ANQGSEA, per germline.

The chain uses TRBV25-1 and TRBJ2-5; TRBD2 matches at 10 bases. The V gene's germline CDR1 is MGHDK and CDR2 SYGVNS. This CDR3 has 13 residues. The J segment lost 4 bases and the V segment lost 7 bases, leaving 3 bases of the junction unmatched. CDR3: CASTKRGGETQYF. The CDR3 DNA reads TGTGCCAGCACGAAGCGGGGGGGAGAGACCCAGTACTTC.

The chain is built from TRBV5-1 and TRBJ1-1, with D possibly being TRBD1 (5 bases). The germline V and J ends were trimmed by 4 bases and 3 bases, with 19 bases remaining between them. This CDR3 contains 16 residues. The germline V gene has CDR1 SGHRS and CDR2 YFSETQ. Here the CDR3 DNA reads TGCGCCAGCAGCCACGCGGGGCCTAGAGGCTACACTGAAGCTTTCTTT. Translation gives CASSHAGPRGYTEAFF.

The chain uses TRBV29-1 and TRBJ2-3; 7 positions match TRBD1. J was trimmed by 0 bases and V by 7 bases; bases with no gene match: 7. The CDR3 totals 14 residues. Germline V gives CDR1 SQVTM, CDR2 ANQGSEA. CDR3 region: CSASQGWSTDTQYF. The CDR3 nucleotides are TGCAGCGCCTCACAGGGGTGGAGCACAGATACGCAGTATTTT.

The rearrangement links TRBV29-1 to TRBJ1-1; weak D call: TRBD1 (6 bases). Germline V gene sequence: CDR1 SQVTM, CDR2 ANQGSEA. This CDR3 has 15 amino acids. Between the trimmed V and J ends, which lost 1 base and 1 base, there was a span of 13 bases. CDR3 nucleotide sequence: TGCAGCGTTGAAGGGGCCCGGGGGGCGAACACTGAAGCTTTCTTT. This translates into CSVEGARGANTEAFF.

The V call is TRBV18, the J call TRBJ1-2; D unresolved. There are 13 residues in the CDR3. V lost 1 base and J lost 5, with 8 bases in between. The germline CDR1 and CDR2 sequences are KGHSH and LQKENI. The CDR3 protein is CASSPRASYGYTF. DNA for the CDR3: TGTGCCAGCTCACCACGGGCTTCATATGGCTACACCTTC.

In this sample, this clone turned up a few times. The V call is TRBV18, the J call TRBJ2-1, with a weak D call TRBD2 (5 bases). Germline values: CDR1 KGHSH, CDR2 LQKENI. V was shortened by 1 base and J by 8 bases, with 15 bases between the two germline ends. CDR3 size: 15 residues. In DNA, the CDR3 is TGTGCCAGCTCACCACAAGGGAGAGGTTCGGATGAGCAGTTCTTC. This gives the protein CASSPQGRGSDEQFF.

This chain links TRBV30 with TRBJ1-2, with D possibly TRBD1 on 5 matching bases. Germline loops: CDR1 GTSNPN, CDR2 SVGIG (reference sequence). The CDR3 runs 14 residues. The V end was cut by 0 bases, the J end by 4 bases, with 12 bases between. CDR3 DNA sequence: TGTGCCTGGAGTGTACAGGTGGATTTCTATGGCTACACCTTC. It specifies CAWSVQVDFYGYTF. The full variable domain, in which reference TRBV30 and TRBJ1-2 provide the parts outside the CDR3, is SQTIHQWPATLVQPVGSPLSLECTVEGTSNPNLYWYRQAAGRGLQLLFYSVGIGQISSEVPQNLSASRPQDRQFILSSKKLLLSDSGFYLCAWSVQVDFYGYTFGSGTRLTVV.

This clone has more than one count but fewer than ten. This chain joins TRBV19 and TRBJ2-1, with D unresolved. V lost 1 base and J 4 bases, leaving 5 bases between the germline ends. The CDR3 has 13 amino acids. Germline CDR1 reads LNHDA; CDR2 reads SQIVND (reference sequence). CDR3 loop: CASSIARYNEQFF. The CDR3 nucleotides are TGTGCCAGTAGTATAGCTAGGTACAATGAGCAGTTCTTC.